One sample yielded the 25 T cell receptor beta chains listed below, sequenced in a study of blood T cell repertoires in COVID-19. The data were produced by immunoSEQ multiplex PCR, yet TCRdb's version contains in-frame clones alone and is incomplete. The repertoire consists of roughly 150,000 clones, with 70% to 85% occurring once and the leading ten covering 1.5% to 2%. The specimen sequenced was PBMCs or T cells enriched from blood (not recorded which). The receptors were sampled from a young woman who had been exposed to COVID-19.

The chain is built from TRBV10-3 and TRBJ1-5; 10 nucleotides align to TRBD1. V lost 4 bases, J lost 7 bases, and 7 bases stayed unmatched. Germline V gene lookup returns CDR1 ENHRY and CDR2 SYGVKD. This CDR3 contains 15 residues. The CDR3 region is CAISVDGTGVQPQHF. CDR3 DNA: TGTGCCATCAGTGTGGACGGGACAGGGGTCCAGCCCCAGCATTTT.

There are many counts of this clone. The rearrangement links TRBV19 to TRBJ1-2, with 7 bases fitting TRBD1. Trimming removed 3 bases from V and 3 bases from J; junction bases left unmatched: 1. Germline CDR1 is LNHDA and CDR2 is SQIVND (reference sequence). CDR3 length: 13 residues. CDR3 protein: CASSMQGDYGYTF. The CDR3 nucleotides are TGTGCCAGTAGTATGCAGGGGGACTATGGCTACACCTTC.

This clone was seen a single time. The genes are TRBV2 and TRBJ2-6; 13 bases are a match to TRBD2. CDR1 SNHLY and CDR2 FYNNEI come from the germline V gene. There are 20 residues in the CDR3. The ends lost 6 bases at V and 0 bases at J; junction bases unmatched: 11. The CDR3 loop is CASSLGTSGIPRSGANVLTF. In DNA, the CDR3 is TGTGCCAGCAGCCTCGGGACTAGCGGGATCCCCCGCTCTGGGGCCAACGTCCTGACTTTC. The full variable domain, rest sourced from reference TRBV2 and TRBJ2-6, is EPEVTQTPSHQVTQMGQEVILRCVPISNHLYFYWYRQILGQKVEFLVSFYNNEISEKSEIFDDQFSVERPDGSNFTLKIRSTKLEDSAMYFCASSLGTSGIPRSGANVLTFGAGSRLTVL.

The rearrangement uses TRBV25-1 and TRBJ1-1; no definite D call. Germline CDR1 and CDR2: MGHDK and SYGVNS. V shed 4 bases and J shed 4 bases, with 10 bases lying between them. The CDR3 is made up of 13 amino acids. The CDR3 DNA reads TGTGCCAGCAGTGGATTTCCGGGCACTGAAGCTTTCTTT. As protein: CASSGFPGTEAFF.

DNA of the CDR3: TGTGCCAGCAATGACAGGGCTGGGGCCAACGTCCTGACTTTC. Its protein is CASNDRAGANVLTF. V is TRBV2 and J is TRBJ2-6; 7 bases are shared with TRBD1. In germline, CDR1 is SNHLY, CDR2 FYNNEI. This CDR3 spans 14 amino acids. Trimming took 7 bases from V and 2 from J; bases not matched to a gene: 2.

The chain is built from TRBV11-2 and TRBJ2-5; the D gene is possibly TRBD2 (6 bases). The germline gives CDR1 SGHAT, CDR2 FQNNGV. Trimming stripped 6 bases from V and 4 bases from J, with 12 bases between. This CDR3 region has 13 residues. The CDR3 DNA sequence: TGTGCCAGCAGTTTCAACGGGGGAGAGACCCAGTACTTC. Its protein product is CASSFNGGETQYF.

This chain connects TRBV9 to TRBJ1-5; weak D call: TRBD1 (6 bases). This CDR3 spans 14 amino acids. V was shortened by 4 bases and J by 4 bases, with 12 bases between the two germline ends. Per germline, CDR1 SGDLS and CDR2 YYNGEE. In DNA form, the CDR3 reads TGTGCCAGCAGCTCAGGACAGATGAATCAGCCCCAGCATTTT. Translated: CASSSGQMNQPQHF.

The chain joins TRBV4-2 to TRBJ2-7, with D possibly TRBD2 on 6 matching bases. The CDR3 has 15 residues. V was clipped by 1 base and J by 1 base, with 11 bases between them. In germline, CDR1 is LGHNA, CDR2 YNFKEQ. The CDR3 nucleotides are TGTGCCAGCAGCCAAGTAGGCGGGAATTCCTACGAGCAGTACTTC. Encoded protein: CASSQVGGNSYEQYF.

The chain employs TRBV5-1 and TRBJ2-6; D ambiguous. With 3 bases removed from V and 2 bases from J, the gap between germline ends came to 15 bases. The CDR3 runs 17 residues. Germline V gives CDR1 SGHRS, CDR2 YFSETQ. The DNA for the CDR3 is TGCGCCAGCAGCTCCTCCGGCCCCGCGGCTGGGGCCAACGTCCTGACTTTC. Its protein is CASSSSGPAAGANVLTF.

Here the CDR3 DNA reads TGCAGCGTTGATGGGACAGGGGGGTATGGAGACACTGAAGCTTTCTTT. This encodes CSVDGTGGYGDTEAFF. The genes are TRBV29-1 and TRBJ1-1, with 11 bases matching TRBD1. The CDR3 runs to 16 residues. After removal of 3 bases from V and 3 bases from J, the junction contained 9 bases not matched to a gene. CDR1 and CDR2 from the germline V gene are SQVTM and ANQGSEA.

The rearrangement joins TRBV28 to TRBJ1-2; perhaps TRBD1 as D (6 bases). From germline, CDR1 is MDHEN and CDR2 SYDVKM. Trimming took 3 bases from V and 4 from J, leaving 12 bases between them. This CDR3 spans 14 amino acids. The CDR3 reads CASSFRGSFYGYTF. As DNA, the CDR3 is TGTGCCAGCAGTTTTAGGGGGTCATTCTATGGCTACACCTTC.

This clone occurred once. The chain couples TRBV6-5 to TRBJ1-2; the D gene is possibly TRBD1 (6 bases). The germline V and J ends were trimmed by 2 bases and 4 bases, with 11 bases remaining between them. The CDR3 sequence is 14 residues long. The germline gives CDR1 MNHEY, CDR2 SVGAGI. CDR3 sequence: CASSYGSRGYGYTF. CDR3 coding DNA: TGTGCCAGCAGTTACGGGAGCAGGGGCTATGGCTACACCTTC.

The J gene is TRBJ2-2, the V gene TRBV29-1, with D hard to call. The V gene's germline CDR1 is SQVTM and CDR2 ANQGSEA. With 4 bases removed from V and 3 bases from J, the gap between germline ends came to 6 bases. The CDR3 is 12 amino acids. The CDR3 nucleotides read TGCAGCGTTGCCCGGGACACCGGGGAGCTGTTTTTT. This codes for CSVARDTGELFF.

The J gene is TRBJ2-1, the V gene TRBV7-3; D possibly corresponds to TRBD2 (6 bases). Between the trimmed V and J ends, which lost 1 base and 3 bases, there was a span of 13 bases. Germline V gives CDR1 SGHTA, CDR2 FQGTGA. The CDR3 spans 16 residues. Written as DNA, the CDR3 is TGTGCCAGCAGCTTAATAGGTCAGGGAGGCTACAATGAGCAGTTCTTC. Translated, it gives CASSLIGQGGYNEQFF. The full variable domain, in which reference TRBV7-3 and TRBJ2-1 provide the parts outside the CDR3, is GAGVSQTPSNKVTEKGKYVELRCDPISGHTALYWYRQSLGQGPEFLIYFQGTGAADDSGLPNDRFFAVRPEGSVSTLKIQRTERGDSAVYLCASSLIGQGGYNEQFFGPGTRLTVL.

The chain joins TRBV6-5 to TRBJ2-1; TRBD2 matches at 9 bases. Germline trimming cut 6 bases from V and 4 bases from J; bases unmatched to any gene: 7. The length of the CDR3 is 15 residues. Per germline, CDR1 MNHEY and CDR2 SVGAGI. The DNA for the CDR3 is TGTGCCAGCAGAGGACTAGCGAGAATGTACAATGAGCAGTTCTTC. It is translated as CASRGLARMYNEQFF.

The chain recombines TRBV2 with TRBJ2-1, with 7 nucleotides matching TRBD2. Trimming at V came to 1 base and at J to 2 bases, leaving 5 bases not matched to a gene. The CDR3 sequence is 16 residues long. Germline CDR1 is SNHLY and CDR2 is FYNNEI. The CDR3 region has the DNA TGTGCCAGCAGTGAAGTCGGGAGGACCGCCTACAATGAGCAGTTCTTC. It specifies CASSEVGRTAYNEQFF.

The rearrangement links TRBV11-2 to TRBJ2-7; 7 nucleotides align to TRBD1. The CDR3 is 13 amino acids. J was trimmed by 6 bases and V by 4 bases; bases with no gene match: 6. From germline, CDR1 is SGHAT and CDR2 FQNNGV. This CDR3 is CASSSSYRGEQYF. Written as DNA, the CDR3 is TGTGCCAGCAGCTCATCCTACAGGGGCGAGCAGTACTTC.

The V and J genes are TRBV10-3 and TRBJ1-5; TRBD1 aligns across 7 bases. Per germline, CDR1 ENHRY and CDR2 SYGVKD. CDR3 size: 14 residues. Trimming at V came to 3 bases and at J to 7 bases, leaving 6 bases not matched to a gene. The CDR3 DNA reads TGTGCCATCAGTGAAAATTTAGGGGGCCAGCCCCAGCATTTT. Translation: CAISENLGGQPQHF.

V usage is TRBV14 and J usage is TRBJ2-7; a weak D match, TRBD1 (6 bases). This CDR3 is 17 amino acids long. V gave up 2 bases and J gave up 4 bases, with 21 bases separating them. From germline, CDR1 is SGHDN and CDR2 FVKESK. The CDR3 protein is CASSQKPPGHLFYEQYF. The CDR3 DNA sequence: TGTGCCAGCAGCCAAAAGCCTCCGGGACATCTCTTTTACGAGCAGTACTTC.

The chain joins TRBV3-1 (or the pseudogene TRBV3-2) to TRBJ2-3; 12 nucleotides align to TRBD2. The CDR3 is made up of 21 amino acids. J was trimmed by 3 bases and V by 0 bases; bases with no gene match: 16. Germline V CDR1 and CDR2: LGHDT, YNNKEL (reference sequence). CDR3 sequence: CASSQDWRLAGGAQITDTQYF. As DNA, the CDR3 is TGTGCCAGCAGCCAAGATTGGCGTCTAGCGGGAGGGGCGCAAATAACAGATACGCAGTATTTT.

The chain joins TRBV29-1 to TRBJ2-1; 8 bases are shared with TRBD2. J was trimmed by 8 bases and V by 3 bases; bases with no gene match: 12. Germline loops: CDR1 SQVTM, CDR2 ANQGSEA. The CDR3 sequence is 15 residues long. DNA for the CDR3: TGCAGCGTTGACCACGGAGCGGGAGCCGCTGATGAGCAGTTCTTC. Protein sequence: CSVDHGAGAADEQFF.

This clone was recorded once. This chain uses TRBV3-1 (or the pseudogene TRBV3-2) with TRBJ1-5; TRBD1 is a possible D gene (6 bases). This CDR3 is built from 14 residues. Trimming shortened V by 4 bases and J by 6 bases, and 13 bases separated the two germline ends. Germline V gives CDR1 LGHDT, CDR2 YNNKEL (reference sequence). The CDR3 sequence: CASSLQGVRQPQHF. The DNA for the CDR3 is TGTGCCAGCAGCCTACAGGGCGTACGTCAGCCCCAGCATTTT.

V is TRBV18 and J is TRBJ2-7; 12 bases agree with TRBD1. The CDR3 has 15 residues. Germline V gives CDR1 KGHSH, CDR2 LQKENI. Trimming removed 3 bases from V and 7 bases from J; junction bases left unmatched: 7. The CDR3 sequence: CASSPRDRGLGEQYF. The CDR3 nucleotides read TGTGCCAGCTCACCGCGGGACAGGGGGCTCGGGGAGCAGTACTTC.

This clone appeared many times. V is TRBV29-1 and J is TRBJ1-2; D may be TRBD1 (6 bases). The CDR3 spans 13 residues. Trimming pared 2 bases from V and 8 bases from J, leaving 15 bases between. Germline V CDR1 and CDR2: SQVTM, ANQGSEA. The CDR3 here is CSVEQDRARGYTF. CDR3 bases: TGCAGCGTTGAACAGGACAGAGCAAGAGGCTACACCTTC.

This clone has a handful of counts. This chain links TRBV5-1 with TRBJ2-1; D ambiguous. V was cut by 7 bases and J by 0 bases, with 8 bases left in between. There are 13 residues in the CDR3. The V gene's germline CDR1 is SGHRS and CDR2 YFSETQ. CDR3 loop: CASSRSSYNEQFF. The CDR3 coding sequence is TGCGCCAGCTCTAGGAGCTCCTACAATGAGCAGTTCTTC.